Listed here are 25 T cell receptor beta chains from one sample, sequenced in a study of T cells after yellow fever vaccination. TCRdb passed the 5' RACE reads through MiXCR, listing each CDR3 protein once. The table has about 510,000 distinct CDR3 sequences, just over 20% seen once. The sequenced sample was PBMCs, obtained roughly 20 days after the first yellow fever vaccination. These receptors were taken from a young man who received the YFV17D yellow fever vaccine.

The rearrangement links TRBV12-3 or TRBV12-4 to TRBJ2-7; D uncertain. V lost 6 bases, J lost 4 bases, and 10 bases lay in between. The CDR3 loop spans 12 amino acids. The CDR3 bases are TGTGCCAGCAGAACGATCGCTTACGAGCAGTACGTC. Translated: CASRTIAYEQYV.

This clonotype was observed a handful of times. The V call is TRBV5-4, the J call TRBJ2-5, with 7 bases lining up with TRBD1. CDR3 size: 15 residues. Germline assignment: CDR1 SGHNT and CDR2 YYREEE (reference sequence). Germline trimming cut 1 base from V and 1 base from J; bases unmatched to any gene: 4. CDR3 amino acids: CASSLTGEFQETQYF. CDR3 nucleotide sequence: TGTGCCAGCAGCTTGACAGGGGAATTCCAAGAGACCCAGTACTTC.

The V gene is TRBV2, the J gene TRBJ2-1, with a possible D match to TRBD1 (5 bases). The CDR3 is made up of 12 amino acids. Germline loops: CDR1 SNHLY, CDR2 FYNNEI. Trimming stripped 4 bases from V and 5 bases from J, with 6 bases between. CDR3 DNA sequence: TGTGCCAGCAGTGTGGGGCACAATGAGCAGTTCTTC. This translates into CASSVGHNEQFF.

The chain joins TRBV7-6 to TRBJ2-1; no definite D call. CDR1 is SGHVS, CDR2 FNYEAQ, per germline. The CDR3 totals 16 residues. Trimming removed 3 bases from V and 3 bases from J, with 15 bases in between. In nucleotides, the CDR3 is TGTGCCAGCAGCTTCGAGCCGCATAACAACTACAATGAGCAGTTCTTC. It translates to CASSFEPHNNYNEQFF. The full variable domain, rest sourced from reference TRBV7-6 and TRBJ2-1, is GAGVSQSPRYKVTKRGQDVALRCDPISGHVSLYWYRQALGQGPEFLTYFNYEAQQDKSGLPNDRFSAERPEGSISTLTIQRTEQRDSAMYRCASSFEPHNNYNEQFFGPGTRLTVL.

This clonotype was seen a handful of times. The rearrangement joins TRBV7-9 to TRBJ2-3; D possibly corresponds to TRBD1 (6 bases). CDR3 size: 13 residues. V lost 4 bases and J lost 3, with 8 bases in between. Germline lookup yields CDR1 SEHNR and CDR2 FQNEAQ (reference sequence). The CDR3, as DNA: TGTGCCAGCAGCTGGACAGAGACAGATACGCAGTATTTT. This translates into CASSWTETDTQYF. The full variable domain, rest sourced from reference TRBV7-9 and TRBJ2-3, is DTGVSQNPRHKITKRGQNVTFRCDPISEHNRLYWYRQTLGQGPEFLTYFQNEAQLEKSRLLSDRFSAERPKGSFSTLEIQRTEQGDSAMYLCASSWTETDTQYFGPGTRLTVL.

The V and J genes are TRBV11-2 and TRBJ2-2; TRBD2 aligns across 8 bases. The junction had 16 bases not matched to a gene; V was cut back by 5 bases and J by 5 bases. Germline V CDR1 and CDR2: SGHAT, FQNNGV. This CDR3 is built from 18 residues. The CDR3 nucleotides read TGTGCCAGCAGCCCCCCCATCGGGGGGGCCCTCTCGACCGGGGAGCTGTTTTTT. Protein product: CASSPPIGGALSTGELFF.

The CDR3 is CASSPGRDEQYF. The DNA for the CDR3 is TGTGCCAGCTCACCAGGGAGGGACGAGCAGTACTTC. The V call is TRBV18, the J call TRBJ2-7, with 7 bases fitting TRBD2. The V and J ends lost 2 bases and 5 bases, in that order; junction bases with no gene match: 0. CDR1 and CDR2 (germline): KGHSH, LQKENI. CDR3 length equals 12 residues.

The J gene is TRBJ1-4, the V gene TRBV28; D not certain. CDR3 size: 14 residues. Per the germline V gene, CDR1 is MDHEN and CDR2 is SYDVKM. Trimming cost V 5 bases and J 8 bases, with 15 bases left between them. The CDR3 DNA is TGTGCCAGCAGTGACACCTTGATATGGGAAAAACTGTTTTTT. It yields the protein CASSDTLIWEKLFF.

This clonotype was counted between two and nine times. The chain couples TRBV12-3 or TRBV12-4 to TRBJ1-1; TRBD1 might be the D (5 bases). This CDR3 is 12 amino acids long. The germline V and J ends were trimmed by 5 bases and 11 bases, with 15 bases remaining between them. The CDR3 spells CASSQTGTGAFF. DNA for the CDR3: TGTGCCAGCAGTCAGACGGGGACCGGGGCTTTCTTT.

The CDR3 DNA reads as TGTGCCACCAGTGATTTCTCTCCCCATGGCTACACCTTC. This gives the protein CATSDFSPHGYTF. The V gene is TRBV24-1, the J gene TRBJ1-2; D not certain. Germline-derived CDR1 and CDR2 are KGHDR and SFDVKD. V gave up 1 base and J gave up 6 bases, with 8 bases separating them. This CDR3 has 13 residues.

This sequence joins TRBV29-1 and TRBJ2-5; no clear D gene. The V and J ends lost 6 bases and 2 bases respectively, with 10 bases between them. The CDR3 sequence is 12 residues long. Germline V gene data show CDR1 as SQVTM and CDR2 as ANQGSEA. As DNA, the CDR3 is TGCAGCGTGACGACCCGACAAGAGACCCAGTACTTC. Protein product: CSVTTRQETQYF.

This clonotype was picked up a small number of times. The CDR3 region has the DNA TGTGCCAGCAGAACCGGGACAGCCCCATATGGCTACACCTTC. Translating gives CASRTGTAPYGYTF. The chain is built from TRBV6-1 and TRBJ1-2; 7 bases agree with TRBD1. The CDR3 consists of 14 residues. V lost 6 bases, J lost 5 bases, and 9 bases stayed unmatched. Per the germline V gene, CDR1 is MNHNS and CDR2 is SASEGT.

This rearrangement joins TRBV27 to TRBJ2-7; possible D gene TRBD2, 5 bases. This CDR3 is built from 13 residues. Germline assignment: CDR1 MNHEY and CDR2 SMNVEV (reference sequence). V was pared by 6 bases and J by 3 bases, with 12 bases between. The CDR3 nucleotides are TGTGCCAGCAGCAGAGGGCTAGACTACGAGCAGTACTTC. Its protein product is CASSRGLDYEQYF.

This clonotype has more than one count but fewer than ten. V usage is TRBV5-4 and J usage is TRBJ1-1; D is undetermined. V was clipped by 2 bases and J by 1 base, with 12 bases between them. Germline V gene data show CDR1 as SGHNT and CDR2 as YYREEE (reference sequence). The CDR3 has 15 amino acids. The CDR3 DNA is TGTGCCAGCAGCTTCTACTCCAGACCGAACACTGAAGCTTTCTTT. It specifies CASSFYSRPNTEAFF.

The rearrangement links TRBV20-1 to TRBJ2-1, with 10 bases matching TRBD1. CDR1 is DFQATT, CDR2 SNEGSKA, per germline (reference sequence). With V trimmed by 3 bases and J by 3 bases, 8 bases remained unmatched. The CDR3 totals 16 residues. This chain's CDR3 is CSARVRDRGLYNEQFF. The CDR3 DNA reads TGCAGTGCTAGGGTCCGGGACAGGGGACTCTACAATGAGCAGTTCTTC.

Ten or more counts support this clonotype. The chain carries TRBV9 and TRBJ2-1, with TRBD2 identical over 14 bases. CDR1 SGDLS and CDR2 YYNGEE come from the germline V gene. The CDR3 runs 20 residues. The junction had 12 bases not matched to a gene; V was cut back by 4 bases and J by 0 bases. The CDR3 protein is CASSSADGTSGSRSYNEQFF. CDR3 nucleotides: TGTGCCAGCAGCTCCGCCGATGGGACTAGCGGGAGTCGCTCCTACAATGAGCAGTTCTTC. The full variable domain, in which reference TRBV9 and TRBJ2-1 provide the parts outside the CDR3, is DSGVTQTPKHLITATGQRVTLRCSPRSGDLSVYWYQQSLDQGLQFLIQYYNGEERAKGNILERFSAQQFPDLHSELNLSSLELGDSALYFCASSSADGTSGSRSYNEQFFGPGTRLTVL.

The sample holds a few counts of this clonotype. The chain is built from TRBV29-1 and TRBJ2-3; tentatively, D is TRBD1 or TRBD2 (6 bases each). The CDR3 sequence is 14 residues long. V lost 4 bases to trimming and J lost 1 base, with 12 bases between them. Germline loops: CDR1 SQVTM, CDR2 ANQGSEA. CDR3 residues: CSVVGGRGTDTQYF. The CDR3 nucleotides are TGCAGCGTTGTGGGGGGCCGAGGCACAGATACGCAGTATTTT.

V and J are TRBV28 and TRBJ2-1; 8 nucleotides match TRBD1. The ends lost 4 bases at V and 2 bases at J; junction bases unmatched: 10. This CDR3 is built from 17 residues. Germline V lookup: CDR1 MDHEN, CDR2 SYDVKM. In nucleotides, the CDR3 is TGTGCCAGCAGTTACCGTCGTGACAGGGGAGCCTACAATGAGCAGTTCTTC. It yields the protein CASSYRRDRGAYNEQFF.

The chain employs TRBV4-2 and TRBJ2-1; TRBD2 matches at 9 bases. The CDR3 sequence is 17 residues long. V shed 0 bases and J 9 bases; nucleotides not matched to a gene: 12. Germline-derived CDR1 and CDR2 are LGHNA and YNFKEQ. CDR3 coding DNA: TGTGCCAGCAGCCAAGAAGGGACGGCGGGGGGGGCTAGTGAGCAGTTCTTC. Residues: CASSQEGTAGGASEQFF.

V and J are TRBV27 and TRBJ1-6; D is ambiguous. This CDR3 comprises 18 residues. Trimming stripped 4 bases from V and 0 bases from J, with 16 bases between. The germline V gene encodes CDR1 MNHEY and CDR2 SMNVEV (reference sequence). The chain's CDR3 is CASSSLGRIYSYNSPLHF. The DNA for the CDR3 is TGTGCCAGCAGTTCCCTGGGCAGAATCTACTCCTATAATTCACCCCTCCACTTT.

V usage is TRBV25-1 and J usage is TRBJ1-1, with D perhaps matching TRBD1 (5 bases). V lost 5 bases to trimming and J lost 1 base, with 11 bases between them. The V gene's germline CDR1 is MGHDK and CDR2 SYGVNS. CDR3 size: 14 residues. The chain's CDR3 is CASSYGTQNTEAFF. CDR3 coding DNA: TGTGCCAGCAGTTACGGGACGCAGAACACTGAAGCTTTCTTT.

This clonotype turned up a few times. The V call is TRBV20-1, the J call TRBJ1-2; D is uncertain. The CDR3 is 13 amino acids. Per the germline V gene, CDR1 is DFQATT and CDR2 is SNEGSKA (reference sequence). The germline V and J ends were trimmed by 7 bases and 7 bases, with 19 bases remaining between them. CDR3 in DNA: TGCAGTGTTCCGGAGAGGGTAAAAGGTGGCTACACCTTC. This translates into CSVPERVKGGYTF.

The genes are TRBV7-2 and TRBJ2-1; tentative D call: TRBD2 (5 bases). V was clipped by 5 bases and J by 7 bases, with 18 bases between them. This CDR3 spans 15 amino acids. Germline CDR1 is SGHTA and CDR2 is FQGNSA. Written as DNA, the CDR3 is TGTGCCAGCAGCCCAGAGGCAACTAGAGGGAATGAGCAGTTCTTC. It specifies CASSPEATRGNEQFF. The complete variable domain, with remaining parts taken from reference TRBV7-2 and TRBJ2-1, reads GAGVSQSPSNKVTEKGKDVELRCDPISGHTALYWYRQSLGQGLEFLIYFQGNSAPDKSGLPSDRFSAERTGGSVSTLTIQRTQQEDSAVYLCASSPEATRGNEQFFGPGTRLTVL.

The chain recombines TRBV12-5 with TRBJ1-6; 10 positions agree with TRBD1. J was trimmed by 1 base and V by 5 bases; bases with no gene match: 20. The CDR3 contains 22 residues. Germline V gene lookup returns CDR1 LGHNT and CDR2 FRNRAP. CDR3 in amino acids: CASGLPWVSRRQGASYNSPLHF. CDR3 DNA sequence: TGTGCTAGTGGTCTTCCCTGGGTGAGTCGGAGACAGGGGGCGTCCTATAATTCACCCCTCCACTTT.

This clonotype was observed at least ten times. V and J are TRBV5-1 and TRBJ2-2; D is perhaps TRBD1 (6 bases). Trimming left V 3 bases short and J 7 bases short, with 13 bases between. Germline V lookup: CDR1 SGHRS, CDR2 YFSETQ. This CDR3 comprises 14 residues. The CDR3 DNA sequence: TGCGCCAGCAGCTCCGGTGGGGGCGGCGGGGAGCTGTTTTTT. Translation: CASSSGGGGGELFF.